The next 9 T cell receptor beta chains were all read from a single sample in a study of T cells in Graves' hyperthyroidism and ophthalmopathy. The TCR beta CDR3 regions underwent amplification using RNA transcripts as the source. Researchers ran a first-round RT-PCR on the TCR CDR3 using the HTBI primer set. Each CDR3 protein gets one entry after TCRdb re-called the multiplex PCR reads with MiXCR. In the table there are a few hundred thousand distinct CDR3 sequences, around 15% of which are singletons. The sequenced sample consisted of blood. These receptors were collected from a woman aged 18-29 years with Graves' hyperthyroidism.

Worth noting for this clonotype: This CDR3 fails to terminate in the conserved phenylalanine or tryptophan, so it likely reflects a read error. The chain joins TRBV30 to TRBJ1-5; perhaps TRBD1 as D (5 bases). The CDR3 loop spans 12 amino acids. Germline V lookup: CDR1 GTSNPN, CDR2 SVGIG (reference sequence). Trimming shortened V by 6 bases and J by 4 bases, and 10 bases separated the two germline ends. The CDR3 spells CACDSQNQPQHL. The CDR3 bases are TGTGCCTGCGACAGTCAGAATCAGCCCCAGCATCTT.

This clonotype was counted many times. The chain links TRBV29-1 to TRBJ2-1, with 10 nucleotides matching TRBD2. This CDR3 spans 14 amino acids. Germline values: CDR1 SQVTM, CDR2 ANQGSEA. The junction had 10 bases not matched to a gene; V was cut back by 5 bases and J by 9 bases. CDR3 protein: CSVSILAGVGEQFF. DNA for the CDR3: TGCAGCGTTTCGATCCTAGCGGGAGTGGGTGAGCAGTTCTTC.

This clonotype has only a few counts. This chain joins TRBV30 and TRBJ2-1, with 9 bases aligning to TRBD2. CDR3 length: 17 residues. V gave up 0 bases and J gave up 6 bases; unmatched junction bases: 12. The V gene's germline CDR1 is GTSNPN and CDR2 SVGIG (reference sequence). CDR3 DNA: TGTGCCTGGAGTGTTTATAGAATTAGCGGGAGACCCAATGAGCAGTTCTTC. Amino acids: CAWSVYRISGRPNEQFF.

This clonotype has only a few counts. This sequence joins TRBV9 and TRBJ2-1; TRBD2 agrees at 11 bases. CDR3 size: 15 residues. The junction had 2 bases not matched to a gene; V was cut back by 0 bases and J by 6 bases. Germline values: CDR1 SGDLS, CDR2 YYNGEE. The CDR3 here is CASSVATSGSNEQFF. For the CDR3, the DNA is TGTGCCAGCAGCGTAGCTACTAGCGGGAGCAATGAGCAGTTCTTC.

The chain combines TRBV19 with TRBJ2-1; 9 nucleotides agree with TRBD2. V was pared by 1 base and J by 4 bases, with 2 bases of the junction left unmatched. Germline V gene data show CDR1 as LNHDA and CDR2 as SQIVND (reference sequence). The length of the CDR3 is 15 residues. The CDR3 region is CASSIGLAEYNEQFF. Here the CDR3 DNA reads TGTGCCAGTAGTATAGGACTAGCGGAGTACAATGAGCAGTTCTTC.

This clonotype was recorded many times. The chain is built from TRBV18 and TRBJ1-6, with 7 bases aligning to TRBD1. CDR3 length: 14 amino acids. The V gene end was trimmed by 8 bases and the J gene end by 6 bases; junction bases not matched to a gene: 7. Germline CDR1 is KGHSH and CDR2 is LQKENI. Here the CDR3 reads CASADRSFNSPLHF. The DNA for the CDR3 is TGTGCCAGCGCGGACAGGTCATTTAATTCACCCCTCCACTTT.

This clonotype has a count of ten or more. The rearrangement uses TRBV7-9 and TRBJ2-7; maybe TRBD1 (6 bases). Germline V CDR1 and CDR2: SEHNR, FQNEAQ (reference sequence). The V and J ends lost 0 bases and 1 base respectively, with 13 bases between them. This CDR3 spans 16 amino acids. In DNA, the CDR3 is TGTGCCAGCAGCTTAGCTGCAGGGGCGAGGTCCTACGAGCAGTACTTC. Translated, it gives CASSLAAGARSYEQYF.

This clonotype was picked up many times. The chain links TRBV3-1 to TRBJ2-7, with D perhaps TRBD1 (5 bases). Germline V gives CDR1 LGHDT, CDR2 YNNKEL (reference sequence). This CDR3 has 15 residues. With 6 bases removed from V and 0 bases from J, the gap between germline ends came to 15 bases. The CDR3 DNA reads as TGTGCCAGCAGTCCCGAAGGGGCACTCTCCTACGAGCAGTACTTC. This codes for CASSPEGALSYEQYF.

This clonotype was recorded a few times. The chain has TRBV5-6 and TRBJ2-1; TRBD2 might be the D (5 bases). Trimming removed 1 base at V and 3 bases at J, with 14 bases between. The CDR3 extends over 16 amino acids. Germline CDR1 is SGHDT and CDR2 is YYEEEE. CDR3 in DNA: TGTGCCAGCAGCTTGCTTGTGGGAGCCAGCTACAATGAGCAGTTCTTC. Its translation is CASSLLVGASYNEQFF.